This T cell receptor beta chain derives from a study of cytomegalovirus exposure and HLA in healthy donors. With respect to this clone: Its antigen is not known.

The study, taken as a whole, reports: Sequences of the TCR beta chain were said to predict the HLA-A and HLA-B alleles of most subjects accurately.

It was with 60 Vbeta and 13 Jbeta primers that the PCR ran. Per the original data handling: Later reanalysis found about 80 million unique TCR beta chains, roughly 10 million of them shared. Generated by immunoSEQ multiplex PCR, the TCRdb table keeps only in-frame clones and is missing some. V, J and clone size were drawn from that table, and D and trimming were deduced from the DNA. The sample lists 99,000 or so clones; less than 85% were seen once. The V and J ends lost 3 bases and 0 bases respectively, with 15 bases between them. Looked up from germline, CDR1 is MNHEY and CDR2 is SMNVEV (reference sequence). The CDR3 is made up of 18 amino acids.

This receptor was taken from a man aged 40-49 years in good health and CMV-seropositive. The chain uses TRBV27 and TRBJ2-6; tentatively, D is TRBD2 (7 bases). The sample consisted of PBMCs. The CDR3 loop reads CASSLEGGGGSGANVLTF. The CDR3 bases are TGTGCCAGCAGTTTGGAAGGGGGGGGAGGCTCTGGGGCCAACGTCCTGACTTTC. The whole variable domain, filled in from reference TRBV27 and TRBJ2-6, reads EAQVTQNPRYLITVTGKKLTVTCSQNMNHEYMSWYRQDPGLGLRQIYYSMNVEVTDKGDVPEGYKVSRKEKRNFPLILESPSPNQTSLYFCASSLEGGGGSGANVLTFGAGSRLTVL.